Each of the 3 T cell receptor beta chains below was sequenced from the same sample in a study of shared clonotypes between healthy human individuals. Profiling relied on immunoSEQ multiplex PCR, and the TCRdb table lists in-frame clones only, not all of them. In the table there are over 850,000 clones, 78% of which are singletons. Sequenced material: memory CD4+ T cells from PBMCs. Subset indicated: CD45RA-negative fraction. The receptors stem from a man between 18 and 35 years old in good health. Some clones in this sample may be carry-over from other donors' samples.

The chain joins TRBV4-2 to TRBJ2-3; tentatively, D is TRBD1 or TRBD2 (6 bases each). Between the trimmed V and J ends, which lost 0 bases and 4 bases, there was a span of 23 bases. Germline V lookup: CDR1 LGHNA, CDR2 YNFKEQ. This CDR3 has 19 amino acids. CDR3 in amino acids: CASSQDLPGAWRGPDTQYF. The CDR3 coding sequence is TGTGCCAGCAGCCAAGATCTCCCGGGGGCCTGGCGCGGTCCAGATACGCAGTATTTT.

This clone was seen more than once but under ten times. The chain combines TRBV5-4 with TRBJ2-4, with D perhaps matching TRBD1 or TRBD2 (5 bases each). Germline V CDR1 and CDR2: SGHNT, YYREEE (reference sequence). The V end lost 5 bases, the J end lost 0 bases, and 18 bases lay between the germline ends. The CDR3 spans 17 residues. CDR3 residues: CASRTGTHNLAKNIQYF. The DNA of the CDR3 is TGTGCCAGCAGGACCGGGACCCATAACCTAGCCAAAAACATTCAGTACTTC.

The V gene is TRBV7-6, the J gene TRBJ1-3; D remains ambiguous. CDR1 is SGHVS, CDR2 FNYEAQ, per germline. The CDR3 runs 18 residues. Trimming shortened V by 5 bases and J by 4 bases, and 24 bases separated the two germline ends. The CDR3 region is CASSPNKDSTFQGNTIYF. The CDR3 coding sequence is TGTGCCAGCAGCCCAAATAAAGACTCAACCTTCCAGGGAAACACCATATATTTT.